These T cell receptor beta chains were read from a single sample in a study of blood T cell repertoires in COVID-19. This table comes from immunoSEQ multiplex PCR, and its TCRdb copy is limited to in-frame clones, with some not included. The sample lists 75,000 to 100,000 clones, approximately 87% occurring once. The specimen sequenced was peripheral blood. All receptors derive from a human donor in a cohort sampled during active COVID-19. The CDR3 runs from the conserved cysteine through the conserved F or W. D genes are given only for firm matches. Expanded clones get a size class; other rows say once, few or many, or leave the size out.

len,v_gene,abundance,d_gene,j_gene,CDR3aa,CDR3nt
15,TRBV30,-,-,TRBJ1-1,CAWSTGDHMNTEAFF,TGTGCCTGGAGTACGGGTGACCATATGAACACTGAAGCTTTCTTT
15,TRBV5-4,-,TRBD2,TRBJ2-7,CASSLGTSGSYEQYF,TGTGCCAGCAGCTTAGGGACTAGCGGGTCCTACGAGCAGTACTTC
13,TRBV2,-,-,TRBJ1-5,CASSDYMDQPQHF,TGTGCCAGCAGTGACTATATGGATCAGCCCCAGCATTTT
15,TRBV19,-,-,TRBJ1-2,CASSTQGDLIYGYTF,TGTGCCAGTAGTACTCAGGGTGATTTGATCTATGGCTACACCTTC
13,TRBV30,-,-,TRBJ1-1,CAWSDRPNTEAFF,TGTGCCTGGAGTGACAGACCGAACACTGAAGCTTTCTTT
14,TRBV3-1/TRBV3-2,-,TRBD1,TRBJ1-2,CASSQDTGGAGYTF,TGTGCCAGCAGCCAAGATACAGGGGGAGCTGGCTACACCTTC
17,TRBV5-1,-,-,TRBJ1-3,CASSFFAGTRVGNTIYF,TGCGCCAGCAGCTTTTTTGCCGGGACACGAGTGGGAAACACCATATATTTT
15,TRBV4-3,medium-sized,-,TRBJ1-2,CASSQDRGGYYGYTF,TGCGCCAGCAGCCAAGATCGCGGGGGGTACTATGGCTACACCTTC
14,TRBV23-1,-,-,TRBJ2-1,CASSAGWPYNEQFF,TGCGCCAGCAGTGCGGGATGGCCCTACAATGAGCAGTTCTTC
15,TRBV27,-,TRBD1,TRBJ1-5,CASSTNRGSNQPQHF,TGTGCCAGCAGTACCAACAGGGGTAGCAATCAGCCCCAGCATTTT
16,TRBV7-9,-,TRBD2,TRBJ2-7,CASSPTSGRGPYEQYF,TGTGCCAGCAGCCCGACTAGCGGGAGGGGACCCTACGAGCAGTACTTC